Included here is one T cell receptor beta chain sequence, with context. This clone is medium-sized (0.01 to 0.1%) in its sample. This clone's antigen is unknown. No clone much larger than this one lies a single base away; base qualities are absent. The data derive from a study of blood T cell repertoires in COVID-19 (dated by TCRdb to 2018 to 2020). In the study overall: Collaborator samples came from the United States, Italy and Spain and covered acute and convalescent phases of COVID-19. Sample metadata almost always included a de-identified subject ID, COVID-19 status, age in years and sex. Samples came from the ongoing ImmuneRACE study (first 160 participants) plus 1,254 subjects from 6 global collaborators. Subjects who had been exposed to COVID-19, were actively infected with it, or had recovered from it provided the deeply sampled blood TCRbeta repertoires that made up the dataset. The repertoires were made available in a free public database intended to serve as a resource for research on the immune response to SARS-CoV-2. Where available, HLA class I and class II types were taken from metadata supplied by the sample provider and were not determined by assay-based typing. The prospective study material was composed of cDNA or gDNA derived from T cells, B-cell-depleted T cells, or PBMCs.

TCRbeta CDR3 regions were amplified from genomic DNA by means of the immunoSEQ Assay, a bias-controlled multiplex PCR. The authors processed their data as follows. Nucleated cell counts per sample were estimated from amplification of reference gene primers within the assay. To quantify the absolute abundance of each unique TCRbeta CDR3 rearrangement, sequence reads were collapsed and filtered. Productive Simpson clonality was computed per sample as the square root of Simpson's diversity index over productive rearrangements. Here the immuneACCESS table is served through TCRdb, limited to in-frame sequences with V and J called. Missing clones are a known gap in these copies; in checked studies unresolved V genes cover under half, and the rest lacks a known reason. The D gene and trimming were derived from the DNA, and the V and J assignments and clone size from that table. The sample data list over 100,000 clones, and approximately 83% of these were observed just once. The leading ten clones occupy approximately 4.5% of the sample.

V has 1 base trimmed and J has 3 bases trimmed; junction bases matching no gene number 2. Via the germline V gene (reference sequence), CDR1 is LNHDA and CDR2 SQIVND. The CDR3, cysteine through phenylalanine, is 14 amino acids long. Just the 42-base CDR3 DNA is kept, in frame starting at base 1. The collaborating institutions used their own protocols to collect whole blood in K2EDTA tubes. For TCRbeta analysis, collaborators shipped samples as frozen whole blood, isolated PBMCs, or DNA extracted from either of those sample types. Overall study outcomes, separate from this receptor: Clinical and demographic metadata were provided uncurated, with the amount varying by source and participant.

This clonotype originated in a woman in her seventies with acute or convalescent COVID-19. This receptor chain uses TRBV19 and TRBJ2-7; 8 central bases correspond to TRBD2. The sequenced sample was peripheral blood. The DNA sequence reads TGTGCCAGTAGTATAGTGGCGGGGGGCTACGAGCAGTACTTC. This is translated as CASSIVAGGYEQYF.